This TCR beta chain emerged from a study of T cell responses to AZD1222 COVID-19 vaccine. This clone showed up just once. Sequenced by immunoSEQ multiplex PCR; TCRdb stores in-frame clones only, minus some. The top ten clones hold 1.5% to 2.5% of a sample with around 150,000 clones, roughly 93% of them seen once. Material: peripheral blood, obtained 28 days after the second AZD1222 dose. The receptor was derived from an adult who received the AZD1222 COVID-19 vaccine.

Here the CDR3 reads CASSIGLPGQTYNEQFF. The CDR3 DNA is TGTGCCAGTAGTATAGGGCTGCCGGGACAGACCTACAATGAGCAGTTCTTC. The chain couples TRBV19 to TRBJ2-1, with TRBD1 matching over 7 bases. V dropped 1 base and J dropped 2; count of bases not matched to a gene: 8. Looked up from germline, CDR1 is LNHDA and CDR2 is SQIVND (reference sequence). This CDR3 contains 17 residues.